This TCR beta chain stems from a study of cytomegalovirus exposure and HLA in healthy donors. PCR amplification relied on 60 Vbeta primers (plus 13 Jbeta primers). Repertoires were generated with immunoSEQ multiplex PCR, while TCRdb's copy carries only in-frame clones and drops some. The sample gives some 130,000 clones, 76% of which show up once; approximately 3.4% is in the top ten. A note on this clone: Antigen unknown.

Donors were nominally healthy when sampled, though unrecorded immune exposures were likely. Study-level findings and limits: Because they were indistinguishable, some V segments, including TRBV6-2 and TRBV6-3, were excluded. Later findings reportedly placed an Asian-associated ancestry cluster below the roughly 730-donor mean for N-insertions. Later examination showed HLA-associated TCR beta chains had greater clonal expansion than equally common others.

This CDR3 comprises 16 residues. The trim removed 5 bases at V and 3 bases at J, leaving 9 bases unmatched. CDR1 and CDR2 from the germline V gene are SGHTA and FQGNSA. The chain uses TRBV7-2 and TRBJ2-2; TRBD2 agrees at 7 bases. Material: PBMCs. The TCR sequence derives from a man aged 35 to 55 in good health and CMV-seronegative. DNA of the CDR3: TGTGCCAGCAGCCCCTGGGGAGGGGCCGACACCGGGGAGCTGTTTTTT. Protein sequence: CASSPWGGADTGELFF.